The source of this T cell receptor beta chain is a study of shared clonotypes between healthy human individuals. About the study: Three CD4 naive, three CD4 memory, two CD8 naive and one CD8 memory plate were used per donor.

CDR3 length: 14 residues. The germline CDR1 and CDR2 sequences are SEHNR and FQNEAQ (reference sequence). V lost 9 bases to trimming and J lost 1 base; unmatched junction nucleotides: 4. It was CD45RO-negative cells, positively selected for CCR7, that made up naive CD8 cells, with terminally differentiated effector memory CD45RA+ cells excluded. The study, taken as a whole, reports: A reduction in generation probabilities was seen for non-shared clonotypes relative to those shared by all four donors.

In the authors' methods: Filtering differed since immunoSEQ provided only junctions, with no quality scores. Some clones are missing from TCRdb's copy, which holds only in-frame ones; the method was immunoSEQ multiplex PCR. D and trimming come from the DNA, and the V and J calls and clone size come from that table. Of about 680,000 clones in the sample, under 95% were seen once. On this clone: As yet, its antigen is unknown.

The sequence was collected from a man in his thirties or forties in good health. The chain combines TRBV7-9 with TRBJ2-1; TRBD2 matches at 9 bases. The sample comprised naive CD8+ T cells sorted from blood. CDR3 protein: CASSGSLSYNEQFF. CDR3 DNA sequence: TGTGCCAGTAGCGGGAGTCTGTCCTACAATGAGCAGTTCTTC. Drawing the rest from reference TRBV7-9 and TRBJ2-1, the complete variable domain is DTGVSQNPRHKITKRGQNVTFRCDPISEHNRLYWYRQTLGQGPEFLTYFQNEAQLEKSRLLSDRFSAERPKGSFSTLEIQRTEQGDSAMYLCASSGSLSYNEQFFGPGTRLTVL.